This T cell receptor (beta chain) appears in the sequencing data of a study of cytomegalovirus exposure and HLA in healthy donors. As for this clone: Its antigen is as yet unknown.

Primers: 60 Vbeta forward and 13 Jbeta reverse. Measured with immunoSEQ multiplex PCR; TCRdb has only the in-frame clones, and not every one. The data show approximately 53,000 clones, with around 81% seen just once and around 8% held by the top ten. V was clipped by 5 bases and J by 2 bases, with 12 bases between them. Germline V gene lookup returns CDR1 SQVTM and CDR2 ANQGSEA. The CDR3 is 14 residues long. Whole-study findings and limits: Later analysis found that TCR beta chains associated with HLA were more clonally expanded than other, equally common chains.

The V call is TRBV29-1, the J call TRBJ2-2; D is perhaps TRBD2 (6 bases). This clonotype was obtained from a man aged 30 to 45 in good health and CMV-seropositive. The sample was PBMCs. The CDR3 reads CSVRRGVNTGELFF. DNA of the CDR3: TGCAGCGTTAGGAGGGGAGTAAACACCGGGGAGCTGTTTTTT.